This T cell receptor beta chain appears in the sequencing data of a study of cytomegalovirus exposure and HLA in healthy donors. Findings and caveats of the study: A highly shared variant cluster was judged a likely technical artifact. There were reportedly fewer N-insertions in an Asian-associated ancestry cluster than the roughly 610-donor mean, in a later analysis. The study designated about 180 TCR beta chains cytomegalovirus-associated.

The CDR3 spans 14 residues. From germline, CDR1 is SGHRS and CDR2 YFSETQ. The J segment lost 11 bases and the V segment lost 2 bases, leaving 9 bases of the junction unmatched. Points on this clone: No antigen is known for it.

The PCR used 60 Vbeta and 13 Jbeta primers. Generated by immunoSEQ multiplex PCR, the TCRdb table keeps only in-frame clones and is missing some. This sample has 95,000 to 130,000 clones, with 81% found just once. Sequenced input: PBMCs. This clonotype was obtained from a woman aged 25 to 39 in good health and CMV-seronegative. The chain carries TRBV5-1 and TRBJ1-1; 10 bases agree with TRBD1. The CDR3 sequence is CASSFAGTGETAFF. The DNA for the CDR3 is TGCGCCAGCAGCTTCGCCGGGACAGGGGAGACGGCTTTCTTT.